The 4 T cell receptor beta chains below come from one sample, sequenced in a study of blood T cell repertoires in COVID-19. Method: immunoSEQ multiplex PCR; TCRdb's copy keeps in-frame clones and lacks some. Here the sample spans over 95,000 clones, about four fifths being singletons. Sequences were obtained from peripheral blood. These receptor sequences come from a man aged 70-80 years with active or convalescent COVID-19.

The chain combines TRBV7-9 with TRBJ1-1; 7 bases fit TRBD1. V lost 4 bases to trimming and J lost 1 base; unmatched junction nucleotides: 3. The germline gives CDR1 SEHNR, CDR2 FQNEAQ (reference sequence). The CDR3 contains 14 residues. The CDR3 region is CASSSRTGNTEAFF. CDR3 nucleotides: TGTGCCAGCAGCTCCCGGACAGGGAACACTGAAGCTTTCTTT. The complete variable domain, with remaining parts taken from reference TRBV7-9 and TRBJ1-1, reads DTGVSQNPRHKITKRGQNVTFRCDPISEHNRLYWYRQTLGQGPEFLTYFQNEAQLEKSRLLSDRFSAERPKGSFSTLEIQRTEQGDSAMYLCASSSRTGNTEAFFGQGTRLTVV.

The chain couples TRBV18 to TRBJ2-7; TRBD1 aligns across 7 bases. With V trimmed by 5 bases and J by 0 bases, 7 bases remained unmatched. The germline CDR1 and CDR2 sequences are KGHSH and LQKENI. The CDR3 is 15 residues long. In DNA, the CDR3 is TGTGCCAGCTCAGTCCAGGGGGACAGCTCCTACGAGCAGTACTTC. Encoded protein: CASSVQGDSSYEQYF.

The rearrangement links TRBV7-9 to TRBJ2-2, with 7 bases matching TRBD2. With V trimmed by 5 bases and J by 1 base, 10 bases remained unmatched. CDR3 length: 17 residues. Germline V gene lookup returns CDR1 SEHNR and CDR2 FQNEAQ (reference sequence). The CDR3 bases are TGTGCCAGCAGCAGCTCGGGGGGAGGGATGAACACCGGGGAGCTGTTTTTT. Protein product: CASSSSGGGMNTGELFF. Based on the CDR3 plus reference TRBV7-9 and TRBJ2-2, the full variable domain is DTGVSQNPRHKITKRGQNVTFRCDPISEHNRLYWYRQTLGQGPEFLTYFQNEAQLEKSRLLSDRFSAERPKGSFSTLEIQRTEQGDSAMYLCASSSSGGGMNTGELFFGEGSRLTVL.

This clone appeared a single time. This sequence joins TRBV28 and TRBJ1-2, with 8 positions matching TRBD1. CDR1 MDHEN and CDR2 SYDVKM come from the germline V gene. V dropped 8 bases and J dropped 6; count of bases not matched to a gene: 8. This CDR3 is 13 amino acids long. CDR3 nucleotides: TGTGCCAGCGTCCGGACAGGGTCTCATGGCTACACCTTC. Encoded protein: CASVRTGSHGYTF.